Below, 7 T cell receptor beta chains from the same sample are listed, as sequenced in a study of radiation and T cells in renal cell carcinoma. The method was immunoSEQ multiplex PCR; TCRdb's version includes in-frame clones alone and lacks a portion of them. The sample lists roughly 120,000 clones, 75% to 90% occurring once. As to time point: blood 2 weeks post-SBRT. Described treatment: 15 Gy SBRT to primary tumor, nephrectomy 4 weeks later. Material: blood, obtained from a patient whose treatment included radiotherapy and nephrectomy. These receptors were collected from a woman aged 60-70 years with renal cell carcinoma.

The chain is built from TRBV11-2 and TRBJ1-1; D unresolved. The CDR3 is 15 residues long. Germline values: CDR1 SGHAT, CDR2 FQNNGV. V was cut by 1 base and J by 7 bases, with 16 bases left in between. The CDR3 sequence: CASSLVRVTRSEAFF. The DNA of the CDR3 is TGTGCCAGCAGCTTAGTTCGGGTAACAAGGAGTGAAGCTTTCTTT.

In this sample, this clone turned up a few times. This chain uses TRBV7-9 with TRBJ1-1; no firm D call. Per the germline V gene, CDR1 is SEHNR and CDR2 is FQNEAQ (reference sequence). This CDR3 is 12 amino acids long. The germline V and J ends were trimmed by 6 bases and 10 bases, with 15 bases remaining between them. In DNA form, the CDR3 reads TGTGCCAGCAGAGAGGCCCCTTATGGAGCTTTCTTT. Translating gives CASREAPYGAFF. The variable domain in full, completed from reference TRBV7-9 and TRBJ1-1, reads DTGVSQNPRHKITKRGQNVTFRCDPISEHNRLYWYRQTLGQGPEFLTYFQNEAQLEKSRLLSDRFSAERPKGSFSTLEIQRTEQGDSAMYLCASREAPYGAFFGQGTRLTVV.

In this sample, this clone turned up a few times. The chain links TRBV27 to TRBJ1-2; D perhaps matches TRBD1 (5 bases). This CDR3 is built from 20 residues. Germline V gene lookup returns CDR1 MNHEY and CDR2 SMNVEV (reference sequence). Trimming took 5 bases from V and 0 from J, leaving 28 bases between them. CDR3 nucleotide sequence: TGTGCCAGCAGTCCGCTGATACAGGTCGCAAGGACCCACACTAACTATGGCTACACCTTC. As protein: CASSPLIQVARTHTNYGYTF.

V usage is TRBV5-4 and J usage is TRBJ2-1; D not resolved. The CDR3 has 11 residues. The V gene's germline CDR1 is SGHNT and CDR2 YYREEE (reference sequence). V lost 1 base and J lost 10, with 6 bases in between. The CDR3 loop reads CASSLIHEQFF. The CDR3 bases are TGTGCCAGCAGCTTGATACACGAGCAGTTCTTC.

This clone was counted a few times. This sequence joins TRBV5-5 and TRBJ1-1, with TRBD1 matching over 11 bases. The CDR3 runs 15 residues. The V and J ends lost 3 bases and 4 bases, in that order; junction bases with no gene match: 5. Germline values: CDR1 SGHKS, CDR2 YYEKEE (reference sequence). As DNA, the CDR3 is TGTGCCAGCAGCTCCCCGGGACAGGGGGTCACTGAAGCTTTCTTT. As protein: CASSSPGQGVTEAFF.

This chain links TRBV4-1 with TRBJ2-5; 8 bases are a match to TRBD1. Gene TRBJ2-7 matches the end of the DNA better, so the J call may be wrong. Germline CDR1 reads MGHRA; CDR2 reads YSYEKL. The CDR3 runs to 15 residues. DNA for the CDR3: TGCGCCAGCAGCCAAGAGTGGACAGGGAGGTACGAGCAGTACTTC. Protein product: CASSQEWTGRYEQYF.

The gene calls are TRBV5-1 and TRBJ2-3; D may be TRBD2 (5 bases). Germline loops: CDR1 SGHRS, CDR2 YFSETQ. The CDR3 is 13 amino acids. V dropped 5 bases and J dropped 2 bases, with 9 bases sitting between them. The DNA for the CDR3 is TGCGCCAGCAGGACTACCGACACAGATACGCAGTATTTT. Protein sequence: CASRTTDTDTQYF.